The rows below give T cell receptor beta chains drawn from one sample of a study of cytotoxic CD8 clonotypes in ibrutinib-treated CLL. TCRdb's copy holds only in-frame clones and misses some; the assay was immunoSEQ multiplex PCR. The sample includes 150,000 or so clones, 70% to 85% of them seen just once. The starting material was PBMCs, obtained after 12 months of ibrutinib treatment. All receptors derive from a human donor with chronic lymphocytic leukemia. Each CDR3 is given with its conserved first and last residue. A D gene is named only where the DNA matches it firmly. For some rows the clone size is stated as once, few or many, or as a class when expanded; others skip it.

d_gene	v_gene	abundance	j_gene	CDR3nt	CDR3aa
TRBD1	TRBV11-1	NA	TRBJ2-7	TGTGCCAGCAGCGAGGTGGGACAGATCTACGAGCAGTACTTC	CASSEVGQIYEQYF
TRBD1	TRBV7-8	NA	TRBJ2-5	TGTGCCAGCAGCTTAGCAGAACAGGGGGCGGGAGAGACCCAGTACTTC	CASSLAEQGAGETQYF
TRBD2	TRBV28	NA	TRBJ2-7	TGTGCCAGCATACCCTATAGCGGGAGGGCCCCCGCCTACGAGCAGTACTTC	CASIPYSGRAPAYEQYF
NA	TRBV9	NA	TRBJ2-7	TGTGCCAGCAGCTATACGACAGGACCCTACGAGCAGTACTTC	CASSYTTGPYEQYF
NA	TRBV6-5	NA	TRBJ2-7	TGTGCCAGCAGTTCTCGCTGGAGGGAACTTAACGAGCAGTACTTC	CASSSRWRELNEQYF
TRBD2	TRBV6-1	NA	TRBJ2-6	TGTGCCAGCAGTGCGACTAGCGGGGGCTCTGGGGCCAACGTCCTGACTTTC	CASSATSGGSGANVLTF
NA	TRBV30	NA	TRBJ1-4	TGTGCCTGGAGTGGAAATCTCAAGGGAAACTCTGAAAAACTGTTTTTT	CAWSGNLKGNSEKLFF
NA	TRBV2	NA	TRBJ1-2	TGTGCCACAACTACAGGGCGCGGCTATGGCTACACCTTC	CATTTGRGYGYTF
NA	TRBV28	NA	TRBJ2-7	TGTGCCACCCAGAGGGGGAAACGCGAGCAGTACTTC	CATQRGKREQYF
NA	TRBV5-6	NA	TRBJ1-6	TGTGCCAGCAGCTTGGGCCGAGCTCCCTACAGTTCACCCCTCCACTTT	CASSLGRAPYSSPLHF
NA	TRBV14	many	TRBJ1-3	TGTGCCAGCAGCCTCGGGGGGTACGGTGGAAACACCATATATTTT	CASSLGGYGGNTIYF
NA	TRBV4-1	once	TRBJ2-3	TGCGCCAGCAGCCAAGAAGGCACAGATACGCAGTATTTT	CASSQEGTDTQYF
TRBD1	TRBV13	NA	TRBJ2-1	TGTGCCAGCAGCACCGGACAGGAGTTCAATGAGCAGTTCTTC	CASSTGQEFNEQFF
NA	TRBV2	NA	TRBJ2-7	TGTGCCAGCAGTGCGGGGCACGCCTACGAGCAGTACTTC	CASSAGHAYEQYF
NA	TRBV9	NA	TRBJ1-2	TGTGCCAGCAGCGCACGGACAGCCTATGGCTACACCTTC	CASSARTAYGYTF
NA	TRBV10-3	NA	TRBJ1-5	TGTGCCATCAGTGAATGGGAGGGCAATCAGCCCCAGCATTTT	CAISEWEGNQPQHF
TRBD1	TRBV4-1	NA	TRBJ2-1	TGCGCCAGCAGCCACCACACAGGGGGTTACAATGAGCAGTTCTTC	CASSHHTGGYNEQFF
TRBD2	TRBV28	NA	TRBJ2-7	TGTGCCAGCAGCAACAGCGGGAACCGCTACGAGCAGTACTTC	CASSNSGNRYEQYF
NA	TRBV4-2	NA	TRBJ2-2	TGTGCCAGCAGCCAAGATACGGGGCGGGTTAACACCGGGGAGCTGTTTTTT	CASSQDTGRVNTGELFF
NA	TRBV6-5	NA	TRBJ2-7	TGTGCCAGCAGCCCTACAGGGATTAGGAACGAGCAGTACTTC	CASSPTGIRNEQYF
NA	TRBV5-4	once	TRBJ1-2	TGTGCCAGCAGCTTGAGGCGTACAGAAAACTATGGCTACACCTTC	CASSLRRTENYGYTF
TRBD1	TRBV18	NA	TRBJ1-2	TGTGCCAGCTCACTACAGGGGAGTGGGAATGGCTACACCTTC	CASSLQGSGNGYTF
TRBD1	TRBV19	NA	TRBJ2-7	TGTGCCAGTAGTCCCCGGGACAGCTCCTACGAGCAGTACTTC	CASSPRDSSYEQYF
NA	TRBV2	NA	TRBJ2-3	TGTGCCAGCAGTGAAGCTGGGACTTCGTTCACAGATACGCAGTATTTT	CASSEAGTSFTDTQYF
NA	TRBV5-4	many	TRBJ2-5	TGTGCCAGCAGCTTGAGACTGTACCAAGAGACCCAGTACTTC	CASSLRLYQETQYF
NA	TRBV28	NA	TRBJ2-1	TGTGCCAGCAGCAACTTCGGAGGGAGCTCCTACAATGAGCAGTTCTTC	CASSNFGGSSYNEQFF
NA	TRBV19	NA	TRBJ1-4	TGTGCCAGTAGTGTACGACAGTCCGTCGGCGAAAAACTGTTTTTT	CASSVRQSVGEKLFF
NA	TRBV7-9	NA	TRBJ2-7	TGTGCCAGCAGCTCACAGGGCTACGAGCAGTACTTC	CASSSQGYEQYF
TRBD1	TRBV7-2	NA	TRBJ2-5	TGTGCCAGCAGCTTACGGCAGGGGGCTCAAGAGACCCAGTACTTC	CASSLRQGAQETQYF
NA	TRBV4-2	NA	TRBJ1-1	TGTGCCAGCAGCCAAGATCGGGTACAGGGAAATCTTGGAGCTTTCTTT	CASSQDRVQGNLGAFF
TRBD1	TRBV6-4	NA	TRBJ1-6	TGTGCCAGCAGTGTTCACTGGACAGGCAATAATTCACCCCTCCACTTT	CASSVHWTGNNSPLHF
TRBD1	TRBV27	once	TRBJ2-7	TGTGCCAGCAGCTTCATTGGACAGGGCGTCGACGAGCAGTACTTC	CASSFIGQGVDEQYF
TRBD2	TRBV9	NA	TRBJ2-3	TGTGCCAGCAGCCTGCCCCCGACTAGCGGGAACTCAGATACGCAGTATTTT	CASSLPPTSGNSDTQYF
TRBD1	TRBV2	NA	TRBJ1-5	TGTGCCAGCAGTGGGACAGGGGGTAGCAATCAGCCCCAGCATTTT	CASSGTGGSNQPQHF
NA	TRBV18	NA	TRBJ2-5	TGTGCCAGCTCACCAGAACTGAGAGCGGAGACCCAGTACTTC	CASSPELRAETQYF
NA	TRBV27	NA	TRBJ2-3	TGTGCCAGCAGGGACAGAAGCACAGATACGCAGTATTTT	CASRDRSTDTQYF
TRBD1	TRBV27	NA	TRBJ1-2	TGTGCCAGCAGTGGACAGGGAACTTTCTTGGTCGGTGGCTACACCTTC	CASSGQGTFLVGGYTF
NA	TRBV18	NA	TRBJ2-1	TGTGCCAGCTCACCAGGGGCAGTAATCAATGAGCAGTTCTTC	CASSPGAVINEQFF
TRBD1	TRBV19	NA	TRBJ2-3	TGTGCCAGTAGTATAGGTAGAGGGGGCGGCACAGATACGCAGTATTTT	CASSIGRGGGTDTQYF
NA	TRBV27	NA	TRBJ2-1	TGTGCCAGCAGTTTGGGGGGAACCTACAATGAGCAGTTCTTC	CASSLGGTYNEQFF
NA	TRBV7-6	NA	TRBJ2-7	TGTGCCAGCAGCCACATTAAGGCCGGCGAGCAGTACTTC	CASSHIKAGEQYF
NA	TRBV18	NA	TRBJ2-5	TGTGCCAGCTCACCACCGATAGGGCTACAAGAGACCCAGTACTTC	CASSPPIGLQETQYF
NA	TRBV5-4	NA	TRBJ2-1	TGTGCCAGCAGCGCCCGGGACATTCCTGGTGAGCAGTTCTTC	CASSARDIPGEQFF
TRBD2	TRBV18	NA	TRBJ2-1	TGTGCCAGCTCACCGACTAGCGGGACTCACAATGAGCAGTTCTTC	CASSPTSGTHNEQFF
NA	TRBV19	NA	TRBJ1-3	TGTGCCAGCTCATGGGGGTCCTCTGGAAACACCATATATTTT	CASSWGSSGNTIYF
TRBD1	TRBV28	once	TRBJ1-1	TGTGCCAGCAGTCCGCCTCAGACAGGGGGACAGAAAGCTTTCTTT	CASSPPQTGGQKAFF
TRBD1	TRBV28	NA	TRBJ1-5	TGTGCCAGCAGTTTAGGGACAGGGGGGTATAGCAATCAGCCCCAGCATTTT	CASSLGTGGYSNQPQHF
TRBD1	TRBV7-2	NA	TRBJ1-3	TGTGCCAGCAGCTTAGTTACAGGGGACCCAAACACCATATATTTT	CASSLVTGDPNTIYF
NA	TRBV14	NA	TRBJ1-2	TGTGCCAGCAGCCACACAGGGAACGGCTACACCTTC	CASSHTGNGYTF
NA	TRBV2	NA	TRBJ2-2	TGTGCCAGCAGGGCAGGGGAGGCCGGGGAGCTGTTTTTT	CASRAGEAGELFF
TRBD1	TRBV7-8	NA	TRBJ1-2	TGTGCCAGCAGCTCCCAGGGGGTCGGGTATGGCTACACCTTC	CASSSQGVGYGYTF
NA	TRBV28	NA	TRBJ2-2	TGTGCCAGCAGTTTGCCGGGATCGAACACCGGGGAGCTGTTTTTT	CASSLPGSNTGELFF
TRBD1	TRBV27	NA	TRBJ2-5	TGTGCCAGTAACCCGACAGGGACAGAGACCCAGTACTTC	CASNPTGTETQYF
NA	TRBV30	many	TRBJ2-5	TGTGCCTGGAGTTCCTCGGACAGCCACCGAGAGACCCAGTACTTC	CAWSSSDSHRETQYF